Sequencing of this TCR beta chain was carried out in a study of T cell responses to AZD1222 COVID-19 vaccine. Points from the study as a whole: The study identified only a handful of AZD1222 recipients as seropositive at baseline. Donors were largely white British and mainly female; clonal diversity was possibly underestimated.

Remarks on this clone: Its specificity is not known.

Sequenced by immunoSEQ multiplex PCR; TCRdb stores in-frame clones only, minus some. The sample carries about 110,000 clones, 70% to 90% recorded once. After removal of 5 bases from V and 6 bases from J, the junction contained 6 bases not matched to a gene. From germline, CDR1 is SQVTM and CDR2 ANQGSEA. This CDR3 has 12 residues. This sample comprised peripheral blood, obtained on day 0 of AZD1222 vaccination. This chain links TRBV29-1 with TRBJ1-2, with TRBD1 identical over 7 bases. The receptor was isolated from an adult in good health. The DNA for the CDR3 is TGCAGCGTTACGTTCACAGGGGATGGCTACACCTTC. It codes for CSVTFTGDGYTF.